Listed here is a single T cell receptor beta chain. Its antigen is currently unknown. This specimen belongs to a study of T cell responses to AZD1222 COVID-19 vaccine. Study outcomes and limitations: Baseline seropositivity characterized only a handful of AZD1222 recipients. Clonal diversity was possibly underestimated, and white British individuals and females predominated among donors. No repertoire was sampled before or during the peak T cell response, only after it.

Per germline, CDR1 MGHRA and CDR2 YSYEKL. The CDR3 length is 14 residues. Deletions cut 3 bases from V and 1 base from J, with 9 bases between. Profiled with immunoSEQ multiplex PCR; TCRdb holds only in-frame clones, not every one. This sample carries about 59,000 clones, roughly nine tenths of them seen once, and the ten largest clones take about 5.9%. V gene TRBV4-1 combines with J gene TRBJ1-1; D is unresolved. The TCR was taken from an adult who received the AZD1222 COVID-19 vaccine. The sample consisted of peripheral blood, taken 28 days after the second AZD1222 dose. Here the CDR3 reads CASSHVDRNTEAFF. The CDR3 DNA reads TGCGCCAGCAGCCACGTCGACCGGAACACTGAAGCTTTCTTT.